These 9 T cell receptor beta chains came from one sample sequenced in a study of blood T cells in healthy people across ages. Next came a second PCR, run for 7 to 11 cycles, which used a sample-barcoded 5' primer along with a J-beta primer mix. TCRdb fed the 5' RACE reads into MiXCR, producing one record per CDR3 protein. This table has more than 500,000 distinct CDR3 sequences, 25% to 30% appearing once. Sequenced: blood. The origin of the receptors is a woman in her seventies in good health.

This clonotype was counted only a few times. The chain has TRBV4-3 and TRBJ2-2; no reliable D call. Trimming took off 1 base at V and 4 bases at J, with 7 bases between the two ends. Looked up from germline, CDR1 is LGHNA and CDR2 is YSLEER. The length of the CDR3 is 14 residues. The CDR3 is CASSQGWATGELFF. In nucleotides, the CDR3 is TGCGCCAGCAGCCAAGGTTGGGCCACCGGGGAGCTGTTTTTT.

This chain joins TRBV7-2 and TRBJ2-5; D not resolved. Trimming cost V 5 bases and J 1 base, with 8 bases left between them. The CDR3 has 13 residues. Germline CDR1 reads SGHTA; CDR2 reads FQGNSA. The CDR3: CASSNKRQETQYF. CDR3 in DNA: TGTGCCAGCAGCAACAAACGCCAAGAGACCCAGTACTTC.

The CDR3 spells CASSLSGVEQFF. CDR3 sequence (DNA): TGCGCCAGCAGCTTGTCGGGGGTTGAGCAGTTCTTC. This chain links TRBV5-1 with TRBJ2-7; D is perhaps TRBD2 (6 bases). The end of the DNA aligns better with TRBJ2-1, so the J call may be wrong. The germline CDR1 and CDR2 sequences are SGHRS and YFSETQ. The CDR3 extends over 12 amino acids.

A few counts support this clonotype. The gene calls are TRBV6-1 and TRBJ1-1, with 9 bases aligning to TRBD1. This CDR3 contains 14 residues. Germline-derived CDR1 and CDR2 are MNHNS and SASEGT. With V trimmed by 7 bases and J by 3 bases, 6 bases remained unmatched. The CDR3 bases are TGTGCCAGCACCCCAGGACAGGGGTACACTGAAGCTTTCTTT. Translated, it gives CASTPGQGYTEAFF.

The chain has TRBV2 and TRBJ2-5; D ambiguous. The J call is doubtful: the DNA matches TRBJ2-7 better. Germline CDR1 reads SNHLY; CDR2 reads FYNNEI. CDR3 length: 13 residues. The CDR3 loop is CASSEWNTYEQYF. Written as DNA, the CDR3 is TGTGCCAGCAGTGAATGGAATACTTACGAGCAGTACTTC.

V gene TRBV24-1 combines with J gene TRBJ2-1, with D possibly matching TRBD1 (5 bases). V shed 3 bases and J shed 9 bases, with 11 bases lying between them. CDR1 and CDR2 (germline): KGHDR, SFDVKD. This CDR3 has 13 amino acids. This chain's CDR3 is CATSDGAVGEQFF. The CDR3 DNA follows: TGTGCCACCAGTGATGGGGCAGTTGGTGAGCAGTTCTTC.

The CDR3 protein is CASRVGGGSYNEQFF. CDR3 DNA: TGTGCCAGCAGAGTCGGGGGCGGCTCCTACAATGAGCAGTTCTTC. The rearrangement links TRBV2 to TRBJ2-1; D could derive from TRBD1 or TRBD2 (6 bases each). V was shortened by 6 bases and J by 0 bases, with 12 bases between the two germline ends. The length of the CDR3 is 15 residues. The V gene's germline CDR1 is SNHLY and CDR2 FYNNEI. The complete variable domain, with remaining parts taken from reference TRBV2 and TRBJ2-1, reads EPEVTQTPSHQVTQMGQEVILRCVPISNHLYFYWYRQILGQKVEFLVSFYNNEISEKSEIFDDQFSVERPDGSNFTLKIRSTKLEDSAMYFCASRVGGGSYNEQFFGPGTRLTVL.

V is TRBV29-1 and J is TRBJ1-2, with a tentative D call TRBD1 (5 bases). CDR3 length: 12 residues. Germline CDR1 and CDR2: SQVTM and ANQGSEA. Trimming left V 2 bases short and J 5 bases short, with 9 bases between. CDR3 coding DNA: TGCAGCGTTGAAAAGGGGAAATATGGCTACACCTTC. Translated, it gives CSVEKGKYGYTF.

The gene calls are TRBV12-3 or TRBV12-4 and TRBJ2-7; TRBD2 agrees at 7 bases. Trimming took 2 bases from V and 4 from J; bases not matched to a gene: 2. The CDR3 length is 13 residues. CDR3 protein: CASSLRGVYEQYF. CDR3 in DNA: TGTGCCAGCAGTTTACGGGGGGTTTACGAGCAGTACTTC.